This TCR beta chain was recorded in a study of CD8 T cells in Susac syndrome. Overall study: The sequenced Susac syndrome patients comprised roughly 6 with active disease and about eight in remission.

Germline lookup yields CDR1 SGHRS and CDR2 YFSETQ. The CDR3 consists of 12 residues. With random hexamers, reverse transcription was performed on about 0.45 to 1 ug of RNA. TCRdb reprocessed the immunoSEQ multiplex PCR reads via MiXCR and lists one record per CDR3 protein. The sample has about 210,000 distinct CDR3 sequences; about 95% are singletons. Points on this clonotype: Mismatch with germline at one junction end may stem from a read error.

Sequencing was performed on CD4+ T cells from PBMCs. The chain carries TRBV5-1 and TRBJ2-5; D is undetermined. The receptor was derived from a human donor with Susac syndrome. The CDR3 DNA is TGTGCCAGCAGTTTAGGCCAAGAGACCCAGTACTTC. Protein sequence: CASSLGQETQYF.